The rows below give T cell receptor delta chains drawn from one sample of a study of gamma-delta chains in newborns, infants, children. TCRdb re-analyzed the reads via CATT. Of fewer than 15,000 delta-chain clones listed, around 7% are singletons. The sequenced sample was blood. These receptors were obtained from a child who was a newborn, infant or young child, either healthy, febrile or measles-vaccinated (not recorded which). Both conserved end residues are part of each CDR3. Fields, in order: V gene, clone size, J gene, D gene, CDR3 protein, CDR3 DNA. The D gene is left open where the match is weak. Only part of the rows carry a size: once, few, many, or a class if the clone is expanded.

TRDV2	NA	TRDJ3	TRDD3	CACDILGDKESWDTRQMFF	TGTGCCTGTGACATACTGGGGGATAAGGAATCCTGGGACACCCGACAGATGTTTTTC
TRDV2	many	TRDJ3	TRDD3	CACEPVLGDRSWDTRQMFF	TGTGCCTGTGAACCCGTACTGGGGGACCGCTCCTGGGACACCCGACAGATGTTTTTC
TRDV2	NA	TRDJ3	TRDD3	CACDTWGIYSWDTRQMFF	TGTGCCTGTGACACCTGGGGGATATACTCCTGGGACACCCGACAGATGTTTTTC
TRDV2	medium-sized	TRDJ2	TRDD3	CACDGLGDTRVLTAQLFF	TGTGCCTGTGACGGACTGGGGGATACCCGAGTTTTGACAGCACAACTCTTCTTT
TRDV2	few	TRDJ3	TRDD3	CACDTRRGLGDSSWDTRQMFF	TGTGCCTGTGACACCCGTCGTGGGCTGGGGGATAGCTCCTGGGACACCCGACAGATGTTTTTC
TRDV2	NA	TRDJ2	TRDD3	CACDRSGGYMGGRPTAQLFF	TGTGCCTGTGACCGGTCTGGGGGATACATGGGCGGACGACCGACAGCACAACTCTTCTTT
TRDV2	few	TRDJ2	TRDD3	CASDTVGGYLTAQLFF	TGTGCCAGTGACACCGTTGGGGGATACTTGACAGCACAACTCTTCTTT
TRDV2	NA	TRDJ2	NA	CACDTLGVPALTAQLFF	TGTGCCTGTGACACGCTGGGAGTTCCTGCTTTGACAGCACAACTCTTCTTT
TRDV2	few	TRDJ3	TRDD3	CACDYWGIWDTRQMFF	TGTGCCTGTGACTACTGGGGGATTTGGGACACCCGCCAGATGTTTTTC
TRDV2	few	TRDJ3	TRDD3	CACDTVMGTGGRSWDTRQTFF	TGTGCCTGTGACACCGTCATGGGTACTGGGGGTCGCTCCTGGGACACCCGACAGACGTTTTTC
TRDV3	few	TRDJ1	NA	CAFRDTDKLIF	TGTGCCTTTAGGGATACCGATAAACTCATCTTT
TRDV2	NA	TRDJ3	TRDD3	CACDTGGYALSWDTRQMFF	TGTGCCTGTGACACTGGGGGATACGCTTTGTCCTGGGACACCCGACAGATGTTTTTC
TRDV2	large	TRDJ3	NA	CACDSTGSSWDTRQMFF	TGTGCCTGTGACAGTACTGGGAGCTCCTGGGACACCCGACAGATGTTTTTC
TRDV2	few	TRDJ3	TRDD3	CACDTGGWRSWDTRQMFF	TGTGCCTGTGACACCGGGGGATGGCGCTCCTGGGACACCCGACAGATGTTTTTC
TRDV2	few	TRDJ3	TRDD3	CACDSSYWGIRSWDTRQMFF	TGTGCCTGTGACTCATCATACTGGGGGATACGGTCCTGGGACACCCGACAGATGTTTTTC
TRDV2	medium-sized	TRDJ3	TRDD3	CACDTGWGIRQGDTRQMFF	TGTGCCTGTGACACCGGCTGGGGGATACGCCAGGGGGACACCCGACAGATGTTTTTC
TRDV2	NA	TRDJ1	NA	CACDWDTDKLIF	TGTGCCTGTGACTGGGATACCGATAAACTCATCTTT
TRDV2	many	TRDJ3	TRDD3	CACDSVLGDTWDTRQMFF	TGTGCCTGTGACTCGGTACTGGGGGATACTTGGGACACCCGACAGATGTTTTTC
TRDV2	few	TRDJ1	TRDD3	CACDSLLGDTDKLIF	TGTGCCTGTGACAGCCTACTGGGGGATACCGATAAACTCATCTTT
TRDV2	few	TRDJ3	TRDD3	CACDTVNWGIRSWDTRQMFF	TGTGCCTGTGACACGGTGAACTGGGGGATACGCTCCTGGGACACCCGACAGATGTTTTTC
TRDV2	NA	TRDJ3	TRDD3	CACDTDWGIYTRSWDTRQMFF	TGTGCCTGTGACACCGACTGGGGGATCTATACCCGCTCCTGGGACACCCGACAGATGTTTTTC
TRDV2	NA	TRDJ3	TRDD3	CACDNLGGYGSWDTRQMFF	TGTGCCTGTGACAACCTCGGGGGATACGGCTCCTGGGACACCCGACAGATGTTTTTC
TRDV2	NA	TRDJ3	TRDD3	CACDTVYWGSSWDTRQMFF	TGTGCCTGTGACACGGTGTACTGGGGGAGCTCCTGGGACACCCGACAGATGTTTTTC
TRDV2	medium-sized	TRDJ3	TRDD3	CACDTVLGAWDTRQMFF	TGTGCCTGTGACACCGTACTGGGGGCCTGGGACACCCGACAGATGTTTTTC
TRDV2	few	TRDJ3	TRDD3	CACDTLTGDPKGFSWDTRQMFF	TGTGCCTGTGACACTCTTACTGGGGATCCTAAAGGGTTCTCCTGGGACACCCGACAGATGTTTTTC
TRDV2	few	TRDJ3	TRDD3	CACDTVGYIGSWDTRQMFF	TGTGCCTGTGACACCGTGGGATACATTGGCTCCTGGGACACCCGACAGATGTTTTTC
TRDV2	few	TRDJ3	TRDD3	CACDILGDKSSWDTRQMFF	TGTGCCTGTGACATTCTGGGGGATAAAAGCTCCTGGGACACCCGACAGATGTTTTTC
TRDV2	few	TRDJ3	TRDD3	CACDTVELGDTPWDTRQMFF	TGTGCCTGTGACACGGTGGAGCTGGGGGATACGCCCTGGGACACCCGACAGATGTTTTTC
TRDV2	many	TRDJ3	NA	CACDTMISSWDTRQMFF	TGTGCCTGTGACACCATGATAAGCTCCTGGGACACCCGACAGATGTTTTTC
TRDV2	medium-sized	TRDJ1	NA	CACDTWGATDKLIF	TGTGCCTGTGACACCTGGGGGGCCACCGATAAACTCATCTTT
TRDV2	few	TRDJ3	TRDD3	CACDPAGGSSWDTRQMFF	TGTGCCTGTGACCCAGCCGGGGGATCCTCCTGGGACACCCGACAGATGTTTTTT
TRDV2	NA	TRDJ3	TRDD3	CACDIVLGDSWDTRQMFF	TGTGCCTGTGACATTGTGCTGGGGGACTCCTGGGACACCCGACAGATGTTTTTC
TRAV29/DV5	NA	TRDJ1	TRDD3	CAASGNTGGPTDKLIF	TGTGCAGCAAGCGGGAATACTGGGGGACCAACCGATAAACTCATCTTT
TRDV1	few	TRDJ1	NA	CALGELLPYTDKLIF	TGTGCTCTTGGGGAACTACTGCCGTACACCGATAAACTCATCTTT
TRDV2	NA	TRDJ3	TRDD3	CACDLLGAKKSSWDTRQMFF	TGTGCCTGTGACCTACTGGGGGCTAAAAAAAGCTCCTGGGACACCCGCCAGATGTTTTTC
TRDV2	medium-sized	TRDJ1	TRDD3	CACDVLGDSTDKLIF	TGTGCCTGTGACGTACTGGGGGATTCCACCGATAAACTCATCTTT
TRDV1	NA	TRDJ2	TRDD3	CALGELLGVPLSLPLTAQLFF	TGTGCTCTTGGGGAACTACTGGGGGTTCCATTATCACTACCTTTGACAGCACAACTCTTCTTT
TRDV2	few	TRDJ3	TRDD3	CACDLLGDTRKSSWDTRQMFF	TGTGCCTGTGACTTACTGGGGGATACGCGGAAAAGCTCCTGGGACACCCGACAGATGTTTTTC
TRDV2	NA	TRDJ3	NA	CACDTASTPPRQMFF	TGTGCCTGTGACACGGCTAGTACCCCTCCCCGACAGATGTTTTTC
TRDV2	many	TRDJ3	NA	CACDTVLTWDTRQMFF	TGTGCCTGTGACACGGTACTCACCTGGGACACCCGACAGATGTTTTTC
TRDV2	medium-sized	TRDJ3	TRDD3	CACDTVDTGGPQSSWDTRQMFF	TGTGCCTGTGACACCGTGGATACTGGGGGACCGCAAAGCTCCTGGGACACCCGACAGATGTTTTTC
TRDV2	NA	TRDJ3	TRDD3	CACDFLGGSSWDTRQMFF	TGTGCCTGTGACTTTCTCGGGGGATCGTCCTGGGACACCCGACAGATGTTTTTC
TRDV2	few	TRDJ3	TRDD3	CACDTGWGIRGRSWDTRQMFF	TGTGCCTGTGACACCGGATGGGGGATACGTGGACGCTCCTGGGACACCCGACAGATGTTTTTC
TRDV2	few	TRDJ3	NA	CACDTVLGTWDTRQMFF	TGTGCCTGTGACACCGTACTGGGAACCTGGGACACCCGACAGATGTTTTTC
TRDV2	few	TRDJ3	TRDD3	CACDTGGITPSSWDTRQMFF	TGTGCCTGTGACACCGGGGGGATAACACCAAGCTCCTGGGACACCCGACAGATGTTTTTC
TRDV2	many	TRDJ3	TRDD3	CACDTVLGERSSWDTRQMFF	TGTGCCTGTGACACCGTACTGGGGGAGAGAAGCTCCTGGGACACCCGACAGATGTTTTTC
TRDV2	NA	TRDJ3	TRDD3	CACDTALLGPSSWDTRQMFF	TGTGCCTGTGACACTGCCTTACTGGGGCCTAGCTCCTGGGACACCCGACAGATGTTTTTC
TRDV2	many	TRDJ3	TRDD3	CACDTVGGGSSSSWDTRQMFF	TGTGCCTGTGACACCGTGGGCGGGGGATCCTCGAGCTCCTGGGACACCCGACAGATGTTTTTC
TRDV2	NA	TRDJ2	TRDD3	CACDSWGKTAQLFF	TGTGCCTGTGACTCATGGGGGAAGACAGCACAACTCTTCTTT
TRDV2	NA	TRDJ3	TRDD3	CACGILGDFWDTRQMFF	TGTGCCTGTGGCATACTGGGGGATTTTTGGGACACCCGACAGATGTTTTTC
TRDV2	NA	TRDJ3	TRDD3	CACDTGWGIRYSSWDTRQMFF	TGTGCCTGTGACACCGGTTGGGGGATACGCTATAGCTCCTGGGACACCCGACAGATGTTTTTC
TRDV2	NA	TRDJ3	TRDD3	CACDKLGASPWDTRQMFF	TGTGCCTGTGATAAACTGGGGGCTAGCCCCTGGGACACCCGACAGATGTTTTTC
TRDV1	few	TRDJ1	TRDD3	CALGEPVLGDTGLIF	TGTGCTCTTGGGGAACCTGTACTGGGGGATACGGGACTCATCTTT
TRDV2	few	TRDJ3	TRDD3	CACDTVLGGSPWDTRQMFF	TGTGCCTGTGACACCGTTCTGGGGGGTTCCCCCTGGGACACCCGACAGATGTTTTTC
TRDV2	NA	TRDJ3	TRDD3	CACDTGDTFSWDTRQMFF	TGTGCCTGTGACACGGGGGATACGTTTTCCTGGGACACCCGACAGATGTTTTTC
TRDV2	NA	TRDJ2	TRDD3	CACDPVLGDMTAQLFF	TGTGCCTGTGACCCCGTACTGGGGGATATGACAGCACAACTCTTCTTT
TRDV2	medium-sized	TRDJ3	TRDD3	CACDTVLGDTWDTRQMFF	TGTGCCTGTGACACCGTTTTGGGGGATACCTGGGACACCCGACAGATGTTTTTC
TRDV2	NA	TRDJ3	TRDD3	CACDSMLGDTHSWDTRQMFF	TGTGCCTGTGACTCAATGCTGGGGGACACCCACTCCTGGGACACCCGACAGATGTTTTTC
TRDV2	NA	TRDJ3	TRDD3	CACDVLGDHSSWDTRQMFF	TGTGCCTGTGACGTACTGGGGGATCACAGCTCCTGGGACACCCGACAGATGTTTTTC
TRDV2	few	TRDJ2	TRDD3	CACDLLGDTTAQLFF	TGTGCCTGCGACCTACTGGGGGATACGACAGCACAACTCTTCTTT